What follows is one T cell receptor beta chain and its context. This specimen comes from a study of blood T cells in healthy people across ages. The CDR3 length is 16 residues. From germline, CDR1 is MDHEN and CDR2 SYDVKM. With 10 bases removed from V and 0 bases from J, the gap between germline ends came to 16 bases. For the second PCR, which ran for about 6 to 11 cycles, a sample-barcoded 5' primer and a J-beta primer mix were used. TCRdb re-analysed the 5' RACE reads in MiXCR, keeping a single row per CDR3 protein. The sample records around 1,000,000 distinct CDR3 sequences, approximately 25% being singletons. The sample providers were healthy Caucasian people from Russia, aged about 6 to 100. A further study also used this sample, focusing on T cells of mothers and their children.

The sample was blood. This TCR was sampled from a girl under 10 years old in good health. The chain has TRBV28 and TRBJ1-6; D ambiguous. The CDR3 region has the DNA TGTGCCACCTCTCGGGTCATAAGCTCCTATAATTCACCCCTCCACTTT. Translated: CATSRVISSYNSPLHF.